Following are 7 T cell receptor beta chains from one sample sequenced in a study of shared clonotypes between healthy human individuals. CD45RO negativity and positive selection for CCR7 defined naive CD8 cells, a population that excluded terminally differentiated effector memory CD45RA+ cells. This table comes from immunoSEQ multiplex PCR, and its TCRdb copy is limited to in-frame clones, with some not included. The table includes about 2 million clones, less than 95% detected once. Sequencing was performed on naive CD8+ T cells sorted from blood. The receptors here all came from a man aged 18 to 30 in good health.

The V and J genes are TRBV5-8 and TRBJ2-7, with 11 bases that match TRBD2. CDR1 SGHTS and CDR2 YDEGEE come from the germline V gene. This CDR3 spans 16 amino acids. V trimming: 3 bases; J trimming: 2 bases; junction bases outside the gene matches: 7. CDR3 sequence reads: CASSSGLGLAAYEQYF. The DNA of the CDR3 is TGTGCCAGCAGCTCCGGACTGGGACTAGCGGCCTACGAGCAGTACTTC.

V gene TRBV6-5 combines with J gene TRBJ2-1, with a weak D call TRBD1 (5 bases). CDR3 size: 11 residues. Germline V gene sequence: CDR1 MNHEY, CDR2 SVGAGI. The V and J ends lost 7 bases and 8 bases respectively, with 9 bases between them. The CDR3 DNA is TGTGCCAGCACCTGGGGCGATGAGCAGTTCTTC. Translating gives CASTWGDEQFF.

This chain uses TRBV27 with TRBJ1-4; D is possibly TRBD1 (6 bases). Trimming left V 6 bases short and J 5 bases short, with 16 bases between. The CDR3 sequence is 15 residues long. Germline V gives CDR1 MNHEY, CDR2 SMNVEV (reference sequence). CDR3 amino acids: CASSDPDSLNEKLFF. CDR3 coding DNA: TGTGCCAGCAGCGACCCGGACAGCCTAAATGAAAAACTGTTTTTT.

This clone is a singleton in its sample. This chain connects TRBV6-5 to TRBJ2-7, with a possible D match to TRBD2 (5 bases). The CDR3 spans 14 residues. V lost 2 bases and J 5 bases, leaving 13 bases between the germline ends. The germline V gene has CDR1 MNHEY and CDR2 SVGAGI. CDR3 nucleotide sequence: TGTGCCAGCAGTTACGGAGGAGTTACTAACGAGCAGTACTTC. It specifies CASSYGGVTNEQYF.

This chain uses TRBV27 with TRBJ2-2; tentatively, D is TRBD1 (5 bases). Germline V gene lookup returns CDR1 MNHEY and CDR2 SMNVEV (reference sequence). V was trimmed by 1 base and J by 4 bases, leaving 22 bases between them. There are 19 residues in the CDR3. For the CDR3, the DNA is TGTGCCAGCAGTTTATATCTCCTCAGCGACAGCAGACGCACCGGGGAGCTGTTTTTT. It codes for CASSLYLLSDSRRTGELFF.

The chain recombines TRBV9 with TRBJ2-7, with a possible D match to TRBD2 (6 bases). The V end was cut by 0 bases, the J end by 3 bases, with 10 bases between. Germline V CDR1 and CDR2: SGDLS, YYNGEE. This CDR3 is built from 14 residues. CDR3 amino acids: CASSVGAGYYEQYF. CDR3 nucleotides: TGTGCCAGCAGCGTAGGGGCGGGATACTACGAGCAGTACTTC. Drawing the rest from reference TRBV9 and TRBJ2-7, the complete variable domain is DSGVTQTPKHLITATGQRVTLRCSPRSGDLSVYWYQQSLDQGLQFLIQYYNGEERAKGNILERFSAQQFPDLHSELNLSSLELGDSALYFCASSVGAGYYEQYFGPGTRLTVT.

CDR3 amino acids: CASTPMGGVSEKLFF. DNA for the CDR3: TGTGCCAGCACTCCGATGGGGGGGGTGAGTGAAAAACTGTTTTTT. The rearrangement uses TRBV28 and TRBJ1-4, with a weak D call TRBD1 (5 bases). This CDR3 is 15 amino acids long. Deletions cut 7 bases from V and 7 bases from J, with 19 bases between. CDR1 and CDR2 from the germline V gene are MDHEN and SYDVKM.